The 32 T cell receptor beta chains given below trace back to one sample, sequenced in a study of blood T cell repertoires in COVID-19. The repertoire was sequenced with immunoSEQ multiplex PCR; TCRdb's copy has only in-frame clones and lacks some. This table holds approximately 300,000 clones, about four fifths found once. The sample comprised peripheral blood. These receptors were taken from a woman aged 45-65 years with acute or convalescent COVID-19.

The chain employs TRBV7-9 and TRBJ1-5, with TRBD1 matching 9 bases. The V and J ends lost 1 base and 5 bases, in that order; junction bases with no gene match: 6. Germline V gene data show CDR1 as SEHNR and CDR2 as FQNEAQ (reference sequence). The CDR3 extends over 16 amino acids. The CDR3 DNA reads TGTGCCAGCAGCTTAGAGGGACAGGGATCGCATCAGCCCCAGCATTTT. It translates to CASSLEGQGSHQPQHF. The whole variable domain, filled in from reference TRBV7-9 and TRBJ1-5, reads DTGVSQNPRHKITKRGQNVTFRCDPISEHNRLYWYRQTLGQGPEFLTYFQNEAQLEKSRLLSDRFSAERPKGSFSTLEIQRTEQGDSAMYLCASSLEGQGSHQPQHFGDGTRLSIL.

The V gene is TRBV14, the J gene TRBJ1-5; D unresolved. Germline V gene lookup returns CDR1 SGHDN and CDR2 FVKESK. The CDR3 is made up of 16 amino acids. Trimming took 6 bases from V and 5 from J, leaving 20 bases between them. Here the CDR3 reads CASSPIGPSPYQPQHF. CDR3 nucleotides: TGTGCCAGCAGTCCTATTGGACCTAGCCCGTATCAGCCCCAGCATTTT.

The chain combines TRBV13 with TRBJ1-1; D remains unclear. V was shortened by 1 base and J by 0 bases, with 9 bases between the two germline ends. From germline, CDR1 is PRHDT and CDR2 FYEKMQ (reference sequence). The CDR3 consists of 15 residues. CDR3 region: CASSLVQRLNTEAFF. DNA for the CDR3: TGTGCCAGCAGCTTAGTACAGAGATTGAACACTGAAGCTTTCTTT.

The CDR3 region has the DNA TGTGCCAGCAGCTTAAGCACAGGGGACACTGAAGCTTTCTTT. Its protein is CASSLSTGDTEAFF. This rearrangement joins TRBV7-3 to TRBJ1-1, with 7 positions matching TRBD1. This CDR3 is built from 14 residues. V dropped 1 base and J dropped 3; count of bases not matched to a gene: 2. Germline CDR1 SGHTA, CDR2 FQGTGA.

The chain joins TRBV13 to TRBJ1-2, with 9 bases aligning to TRBD1. The CDR3 totals 13 residues. After removal of 5 bases from V and 4 bases from J, the junction contained 2 bases not matched to a gene. The germline V gene encodes CDR1 PRHDT and CDR2 FYEKMQ (reference sequence). The CDR3 DNA sequence: TGTGCCAGCAGCCCGGACAGGGGCTATGGCTACACCTTC. Its translation is CASSPDRGYGYTF.

The gene calls are TRBV18 and TRBJ1-5, with D maybe TRBD1 (6 bases). CDR3 length equals 15 residues. V shed 3 bases and J shed 9 bases, with 18 bases lying between them. The germline CDR1 and CDR2 sequences are KGHSH and LQKENI. This chain's CDR3 is CASSPPDGGTRPQHF. The DNA for the CDR3 is TGTGCCAGCTCACCCCCTGATGGGGGCACGAGGCCCCAGCATTTT.

The rearrangement joins TRBV3-1 (or the pseudogene TRBV3-2) to TRBJ1-5, with D maybe TRBD1 (5 bases). The CDR3 is made up of 14 amino acids. V was pared by 2 bases and J by 3 bases, with 8 bases between. Germline V gives CDR1 LGHDT, CDR2 YNNKEL (reference sequence). CDR3 sequence (DNA): TGTGCCAGCAGCCAACCAGGGAACAATCAGCCCCAGCATTTT. Translation: CASSQPGNNQPQHF.

This chain connects TRBV10-3 to TRBJ2-7, with 10 bases identical to TRBD2. V lost 7 bases and J lost 3; bases outside the gene matches: 3. CDR3 length: 13 amino acids. Per the germline V gene, CDR1 is ENHRY and CDR2 is SYGVKD. The CDR3 sequence is CAITGTSVYEQYF. In nucleotides, the CDR3 is TGTGCCATCACCGGGACTAGCGTCTACGAGCAGTACTTC.

The genes are TRBV19 and TRBJ2-3, with D perhaps matching TRBD2 (5 bases). The CDR3 runs to 13 residues. CDR1 is LNHDA, CDR2 SQIVND, per germline (reference sequence). With 5 bases removed from V and 5 bases from J, the gap between germline ends came to 11 bases. CDR3 sequence: CASSPIGGDTQYF. The DNA for the CDR3 is TGTGCCAGTAGTCCCATCGGAGGAGATACGCAGTATTTT.

The chain uses TRBV24-1 and TRBJ2-2; TRBD1 matches 7 bases. The CDR3 contains 16 residues. The J segment lost 6 bases and the V segment lost 3 bases, leaving 9 bases of the junction unmatched. CDR1 KGHDR and CDR2 SFDVKD come from the germline V gene. The CDR3 is CATSDGTTGAAGELFF. The CDR3 DNA reads TGTGCCACCAGTGATGGCACCACAGGGGCGGCCGGGGAGCTGTTTTTT.

V and J are TRBV7-3 and TRBJ2-5; 12 nucleotides line up with TRBD2. This CDR3 comprises 15 residues. The trim removed 4 bases at V and 2 bases at J, leaving 2 bases unmatched. In germline, CDR1 is SGHTA, CDR2 FQGTGA. The CDR3 loop reads CASSSTSGRQETQYF. The CDR3 DNA sequence: TGTGCCAGCAGCTCGACTAGCGGGAGACAAGAGACCCAGTACTTC. Together with reference TRBV7-3 and TRBJ2-5, the CDR3 gives the full variable domain: GAGVSQTPSNKVTEKGKYVELRCDPISGHTALYWYRQSLGQGPEFLIYFQGTGAADDSGLPNDRFFAVRPEGSVSTLKIQRTERGDSAVYLCASSSTSGRQETQYFGPGTRLLVL.

This clone was observed once. V usage is TRBV3-1 (or the pseudogene TRBV3-2) and J usage is TRBJ2-1; 7 bases map to TRBD2. The CDR3 is 16 residues long. Germline CDR1 and CDR2: LGHDT and YNNKEL (reference sequence). V lost 4 bases to trimming and J lost 2 bases; unmatched junction nucleotides: 8. CDR3 amino acids: CASSPGGLAAYNEQFF. In DNA form, the CDR3 reads TGTGCCAGCAGCCCCGGAGGGCTAGCGGCCTACAATGAGCAGTTCTTC.

In its sample, this clone was seen a few times. The V call is TRBV3-1 (or the pseudogene TRBV3-2), the J call TRBJ2-1; maybe TRBD2 (7 bases). Trimming stripped 5 bases from V and 4 bases from J, with 12 bases between. The germline V gene has CDR1 LGHDT and CDR2 YNNKEL (reference sequence). The CDR3 extends over 14 amino acids. CDR3 in amino acids: CASSKRGGYNEQFF. CDR3 nucleotide sequence: TGTGCCAGCAGCAAGAGGGGGGGTTACAATGAGCAGTTCTTC.

The V gene is TRBV5-6, the J gene TRBJ1-1, with 7 bases that match TRBD1. The CDR3 contains 16 residues. The V gene end was trimmed by 3 bases and the J gene end by 0 bases; junction bases not matched to a gene: 8. CDR1 and CDR2 (germline): SGHDT, YYEEEE. As DNA, the CDR3 is TGTGCCAGCAGCTCGGAAGGGACAGCTATGAACACTGAAGCTTTCTTT. As protein: CASSSEGTAMNTEAFF.

The genes are TRBV7-3 and TRBJ2-1; TRBD2 matches at 9 bases. Germline CDR1 and CDR2: SGHTA and FQGTGA. The V and J ends lost 1 base and 6 bases, in that order; junction bases with no gene match: 4. There are 15 residues in the CDR3. The CDR3, as DNA: TGTGCCAGCAGCTTAAGTGGTAGCGGGAGCAATGAGCAGTTCTTC. Protein: CASSLSGSGSNEQFF.

The chain has TRBV18 and TRBJ2-1; a weak D match, TRBD1 (7 bases). The CDR3 runs 15 residues. Germline V gene data show CDR1 as KGHSH and CDR2 as LQKENI. Trimming removed 3 bases from V and 7 bases from J, with 16 bases in between. The CDR3 DNA is TGTGCCAGCTCACCGGAAAGACAGGGAGGTAATGAGCAGTTCTTC. It specifies CASSPERQGGNEQFF.

The chain uses TRBV12-1 and TRBJ2-2; the table's D call, TRBD1, has no DNA check behind it. TRBV12-1 is a pseudogene. CDR3 length: 16 amino acids. CDR3 sequence (DNA): TGTGCCAGCAGCTTAGGGGGATTATCGAACACCGGGGAGCTGTTTTTT. It is translated as CASSLGGLSNTGELFF.

About this clone: Other DNA variants within this sample encode the same CDR3. The rearrangement joins TRBV4-2 to TRBJ2-7, with 9 bases lining up with TRBD1. The CDR3 runs 14 residues. V was pared by 3 bases and J by 2 bases, with 2 bases of the junction left unmatched. From germline, CDR1 is LGHNA and CDR2 YNFKEQ. CDR3 sequence: CASSQGQGAYEQYF. Here the CDR3 DNA reads TGTGCCAGCAGCCAGGGACAGGGAGCCTACGAGCAGTACTTC.

The chain uses TRBV30 and TRBJ2-7; D possibly corresponds to TRBD2 (7 bases). This CDR3 is 12 amino acids long. Germline CDR1 is GTSNPN and CDR2 is SVGIG (reference sequence). The V end lost 2 bases, the J end lost 6 bases, and 11 bases lay between the germline ends. CDR3 amino acids: CAWSRGGGEQYV. The CDR3 DNA sequence: TGTGCCTGGAGTCGCGGGGGCGGCGAGCAGTACGTC.

The chain combines TRBV6-5 with TRBJ1-5; no clear D gene. Germline CDR1 reads MNHEY; CDR2 reads SVGAGI. This CDR3 comprises 14 residues. Trimming shortened V by 6 bases and J by 2 bases, and 11 bases separated the two germline ends. CDR3 loop: CASRRREGNQPQHF. The CDR3 nucleotides read TGTGCCAGCAGACGACGGGAGGGCAATCAGCCCCAGCATTTT.

The J gene is TRBJ2-3, the V gene TRBV30, with 9 bases identical to TRBD2. The germline V gene has CDR1 GTSNPN and CDR2 SVGIG (reference sequence). With 6 bases clipped from V and 2 bases from J, the junction kept 6 bases outside the gene matches. This CDR3 comprises 14 residues. The CDR3 spells CACLLAGITDTQYF. The CDR3 DNA reads TGTGCCTGTCTTCTAGCGGGGATCACAGATACGCAGTATTTT. Variable domain in full (rest from reference TRBV30 and TRBJ2-3): SQTIHQWPATLVQPVGSPLSLECTVEGTSNPNLYWYRQAAGRGLQLLFYSVGIGQISSEVPQNLSASRPQDRQFILSSKKLLLSDSGFYLCACLLAGITDTQYFGPGTRLTVL.

V usage is TRBV2 and J usage is TRBJ1-2; weak D call: TRBD1 (6 bases). The CDR3 runs 14 residues. Trimming pared 6 bases from V and 2 bases from J, leaving 13 bases between. Germline CDR1 and CDR2: SNHLY and FYNNEI. In DNA, the CDR3 is TGTGCCAGCAGGGATGACAGGCAGAACTATGGCTACACCTTC. Amino acids: CASRDDRQNYGYTF.

V gene TRBV5-1 combines with J gene TRBJ2-2; TRBD2 aligns across 13 bases. J lost 7 bases, V lost 7 bases, and 7 bases had no gene match. Per germline, CDR1 SGHRS and CDR2 YFSETQ. This CDR3 contains 15 residues. The CDR3 here is CASGGLAGVSGELFF. CDR3 coding DNA: TGCGCCAGCGGTGGACTAGCGGGAGTCAGCGGGGAGCTGTTTTTT.

For this clone: This same CDR3 is encoded by further DNA sequences in the sample. The genes are TRBV11-2 and TRBJ1-3, with TRBD1 identical over 7 bases. Germline-derived CDR1 and CDR2 are SGHAT and FQNNGV. This CDR3 contains 14 residues. The ends lost 6 bases at V and 0 bases at J; junction bases unmatched: 2. The CDR3 DNA reads as TGTGCCAGCAGTGACAGGGTCTCTGGAAACACCATATATTTT. Protein: CASSDRVSGNTIYF.

J is TRBJ2-7 and V is TRBV4-1; 7 bases are a match to TRBD2. Germline V CDR1 and CDR2: MGHRA, YSYEKL. The CDR3 sequence is 15 residues long. V was pared by 1 base and J by 4 bases, with 7 bases of the junction left unmatched. CDR3 loop: CASSQGSGMSYEQYF. CDR3 coding DNA: TGCGCCAGCAGCCAAGGGAGCGGGATGTCGTACGAGCAGTACTTC.

This clone occurred a few times. V gene TRBV5-1 combines with J gene TRBJ1-1; 7 nucleotides agree with TRBD1. Germline CDR1 is SGHRS and CDR2 is YFSETQ. The V segment lost 1 base and the J segment 0 bases; nucleotides outside the gene matches: 3. The CDR3 length is 15 residues. The CDR3 reads CASSLRQGLNTEAFF. As DNA, the CDR3 is TGCGCCAGCAGCTTGAGACAGGGATTGAACACTGAAGCTTTCTTT. Variable domain in full (rest from reference TRBV5-1 and TRBJ1-1): KAGVTQTPRYLIKTRGQQVTLSCSPISGHRSVSWYQQTPGQGLQFLFEYFSETQRNKGNFPGRFSGRQFSNSRSEMNVSTLELGDSALYLCASSLRQGLNTEAFFGQGTRLTVV.

The table lists this clone with many counts. This rearrangement joins TRBV6-2 or TRBV6-3 to TRBJ2-7, with D possibly matching TRBD2 (6 bases). V shed 6 bases and J shed 6 bases, with 21 bases lying between them. The CDR3 consists of 15 residues. Germline V lookup: CDR1 MNHEY, CDR2 SVGEGT. CDR3 coding DNA: TGTGCCAGCAGCCGGGACCCCGAAAGGGGACTCGAGCAGTACTTC. Its translation is CASSRDPERGLEQYF.

The chain recombines TRBV13 with TRBJ2-3; D is possibly TRBD1 (6 bases). CDR3 length: 14 amino acids. Germline CDR1 PRHDT, CDR2 FYEKMQ (reference sequence). V lost 3 bases to trimming and J lost 2 bases, with 9 bases between them. The chain's CDR3 is CASSLDRLTDTQYF. In nucleotides, the CDR3 is TGTGCCAGCAGCTTGGACAGACTCACAGATACGCAGTATTTT.

This clone occurred once. The V and J genes are TRBV5-8 and TRBJ2-5; possibly TRBD2 for D (5 bases). This CDR3 comprises 14 residues. The germline gives CDR1 SGHTS, CDR2 YDEGEE. V lost 5 bases and J lost 5, with 16 bases in between. CDR3 sequence (DNA): TGTGCCAGCAGTTACGGAGGATCCCGCGAGACCCAGTACTTC. Its translation: CASSYGGSRETQYF.

The V call is TRBV7-3, the J call TRBJ2-2; TRBD2 might be the D (6 bases). CDR1 SGHTA and CDR2 FQGTGA come from the germline V gene. The CDR3 has 16 amino acids. V gave up 5 bases and J gave up 5 bases, with 18 bases separating them. CDR3: CASSPLGGPWTGELFF. The CDR3, as DNA: TGTGCCAGCAGCCCCCTCGGAGGGCCTTGGACCGGGGAGCTGTTTTTT.

For this clone: Other DNA sequences of this sample code for an identical CDR3. The V and J genes are TRBV24-1 and TRBJ2-1, with 9 bases fitting TRBD1. Trimming took 4 bases from V and 7 from J; bases not matched to a gene: 7. The CDR3 has 15 amino acids. Germline V lookup: CDR1 KGHDR, CDR2 SFDVKD. The CDR3 DNA sequence: TGTGCCACCAGTGACCCACAGGGGGCTGGGAATGAGCAGTTCTTC. It yields the protein CATSDPQGAGNEQFF.

In nucleotides, the CDR3 is TGCGCCAGCAGCCAAGGCTCTAGCGACTTGGAGACCCAGTACTTC. It translates to CASSQGSSDLETQYF. The chain is built from TRBV4-1 and TRBJ2-5; TRBD2 is a possible D gene (6 bases). Germline V gene lookup returns CDR1 MGHRA and CDR2 YSYEKL. With 1 base removed from V and 5 bases from J, the gap between germline ends came to 14 bases. This CDR3 contains 15 residues.